A single sample is the source of the 6 T cell receptor beta chains below, sequenced in a study of blood T cell repertoires in COVID-19. Profiling relied on immunoSEQ multiplex PCR, and the TCRdb table lists in-frame clones only, not all of them. The table lists nearly 80,000 clones, roughly 80% of them singletons, with 36% in the top ten. Material: peripheral blood. The receptors shown here come from a woman in her 70s with acute or convalescent COVID-19.

The chain recombines TRBV6-1 with TRBJ1-6, with 7 bases that match TRBD1. The CDR3 has 17 residues. The ends lost 3 bases at V and 2 bases at J; junction bases unmatched: 7. Germline V lookup: CDR1 MNHNS, CDR2 SASEGT. The CDR3 is CASSDTGASAYNSPLHF. The CDR3 DNA is TGTGCCAGCAGTGATACAGGGGCCTCGGCCTATAATTCACCCCTCCACTTT.

The table lists this clone with a count of one. The chain uses TRBV6-5 and TRBJ2-1, with a tentative D call TRBD1 (6 bases). CDR3 length: 12 residues. V dropped 6 bases and J dropped 6 bases, with 9 bases sitting between them. The germline gives CDR1 MNHEY, CDR2 SVGAGI. The CDR3 region has the DNA TGTGCCAGCAGGGACAGAGGCAATGAGCAGTTCTTC. Translation gives CASRDRGNEQFF.

CDR3 DNA: TGTGCCAGTAGTACCCGGACAGGGGGGTATAATTCACCCCTCCACTTT. Its protein product is CASSTRTGGYNSPLHF. The chain joins TRBV19 to TRBJ1-6; TRBD1 matches 10 bases. The CDR3 loop spans 16 amino acids. The V gene's germline CDR1 is LNHDA and CDR2 SQIVND (reference sequence). Trimming removed 4 bases from V and 4 bases from J; junction bases left unmatched: 4.

The rearrangement uses TRBV30 and TRBJ1-1; D call uncertain. The CDR3 runs 14 residues. The V gene lost 4 bases and the J gene lost 2 bases, with 14 bases spanning the gap. Per the germline V gene, CDR1 is GTSNPN and CDR2 is SVGIG (reference sequence). The CDR3 DNA follows: TGTGCCTGGATGGTCAGGTTAGAAAACACTGAAGCTTTCTTT. Its translation: CAWMVRLENTEAFF.

This clone has only one observation. J is TRBJ2-5 and V is TRBV12-5, with D possibly TRBD2 on 6 matching bases. Germline values: CDR1 LGHNT, CDR2 FRNRAP. V was shortened by 6 bases and J by 2 bases, with 16 bases between the two germline ends. This CDR3 is built from 15 residues. Written as DNA, the CDR3 is TGTGCTAGTGGGGGACTCAGGACACCGCAAGAGACCCAGTACTTC. This gives the protein CASGGLRTPQETQYF.

The chain uses TRBV19 and TRBJ1-6, with D possibly TRBD1 on 5 matching bases. The V end lost 6 bases, the J end lost 8 bases, and 11 bases lay between the germline ends. This CDR3 has 13 residues. Germline lookup yields CDR1 LNHDA and CDR2 SQIVND (reference sequence). Written as DNA, the CDR3 is TGTGCCAGTAGGAGGGGACTTTATTCACCCCTCCACTTT. This gives the protein CASRRGLYSPLHF.